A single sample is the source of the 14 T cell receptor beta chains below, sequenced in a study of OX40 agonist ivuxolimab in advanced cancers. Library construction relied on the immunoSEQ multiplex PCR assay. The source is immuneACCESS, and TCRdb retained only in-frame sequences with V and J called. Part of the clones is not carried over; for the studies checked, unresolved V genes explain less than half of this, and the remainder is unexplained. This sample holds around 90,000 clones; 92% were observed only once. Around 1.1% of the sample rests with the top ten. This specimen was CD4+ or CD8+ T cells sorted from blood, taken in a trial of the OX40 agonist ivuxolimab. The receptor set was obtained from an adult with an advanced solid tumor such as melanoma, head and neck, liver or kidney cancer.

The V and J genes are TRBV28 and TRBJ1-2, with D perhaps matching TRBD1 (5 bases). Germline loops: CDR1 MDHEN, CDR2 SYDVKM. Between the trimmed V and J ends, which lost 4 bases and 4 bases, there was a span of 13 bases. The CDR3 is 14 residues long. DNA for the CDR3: TGTGCCAGCAGTTCCAGGGTAGGGAGCTATGGCTACACCTTC. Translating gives CASSSRVGSYGYTF.

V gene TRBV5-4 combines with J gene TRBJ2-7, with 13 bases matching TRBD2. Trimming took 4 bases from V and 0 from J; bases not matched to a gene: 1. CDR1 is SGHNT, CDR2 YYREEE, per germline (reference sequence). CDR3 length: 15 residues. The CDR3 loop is CASSRTSGSSYEQYF. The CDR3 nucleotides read TGTGCCAGCAGCCGGACTAGCGGGAGCTCCTACGAGCAGTACTTC.

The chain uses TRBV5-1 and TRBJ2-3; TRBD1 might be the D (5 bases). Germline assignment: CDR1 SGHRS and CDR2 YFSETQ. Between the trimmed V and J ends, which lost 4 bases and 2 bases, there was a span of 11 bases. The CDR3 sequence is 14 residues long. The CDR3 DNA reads TGCGCCAGCAGCCCTAAGACAGACACAGATACGCAGTATTTT. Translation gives CASSPKTDTDTQYF.

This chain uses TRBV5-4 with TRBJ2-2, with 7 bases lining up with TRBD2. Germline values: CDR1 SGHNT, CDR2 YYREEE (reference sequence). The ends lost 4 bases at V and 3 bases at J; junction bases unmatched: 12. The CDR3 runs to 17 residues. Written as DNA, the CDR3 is TGTGCCAGCAGCACCCGTGGGGGGAGGGCCTACACCGGGGAGCTGTTTTTT. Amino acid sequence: CASSTRGGRAYTGELFF.

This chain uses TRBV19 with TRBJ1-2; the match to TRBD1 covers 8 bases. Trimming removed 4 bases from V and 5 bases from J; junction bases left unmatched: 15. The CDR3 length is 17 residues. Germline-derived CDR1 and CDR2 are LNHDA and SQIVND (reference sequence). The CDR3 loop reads CASSNPRTGMGTYGYTF. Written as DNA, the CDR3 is TGTGCCAGTAGTAACCCCCGGACAGGGATGGGGACATATGGCTACACCTTC.

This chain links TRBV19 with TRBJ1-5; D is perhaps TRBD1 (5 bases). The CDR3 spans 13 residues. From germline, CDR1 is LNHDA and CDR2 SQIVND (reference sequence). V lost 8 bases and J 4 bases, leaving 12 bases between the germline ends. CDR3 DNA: TGTGCCAGTCAAAGGGACCTTAATCAGCCCCAGCATTTT. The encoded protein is CASQRDLNQPQHF.

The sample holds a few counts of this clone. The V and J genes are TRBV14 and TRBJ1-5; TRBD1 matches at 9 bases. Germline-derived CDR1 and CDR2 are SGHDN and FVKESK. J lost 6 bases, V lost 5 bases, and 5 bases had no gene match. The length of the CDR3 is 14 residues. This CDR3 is CASSLGQGSQPQHF. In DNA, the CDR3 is TGTGCCAGCAGCTTGGGACAGGGAAGTCAGCCCCAGCATTTT.

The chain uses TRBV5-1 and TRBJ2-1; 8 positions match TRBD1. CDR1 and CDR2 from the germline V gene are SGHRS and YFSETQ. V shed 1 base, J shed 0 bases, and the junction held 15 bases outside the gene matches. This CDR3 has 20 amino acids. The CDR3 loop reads CASSLYPGQVPYGSYNEQFF. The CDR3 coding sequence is TGCGCCAGCAGCTTGTATCCGGGACAGGTCCCTTATGGCTCCTACAATGAGCAGTTCTTC.

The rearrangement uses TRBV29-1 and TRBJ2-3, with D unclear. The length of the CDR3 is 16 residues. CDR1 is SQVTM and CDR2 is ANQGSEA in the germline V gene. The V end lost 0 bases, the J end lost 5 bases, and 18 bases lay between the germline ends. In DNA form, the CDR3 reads TGCAGCGTTGAAGACCCAGTTGTGGGCGCAGGAGATACGCAGTATTTT. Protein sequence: CSVEDPVVGAGDTQYF.

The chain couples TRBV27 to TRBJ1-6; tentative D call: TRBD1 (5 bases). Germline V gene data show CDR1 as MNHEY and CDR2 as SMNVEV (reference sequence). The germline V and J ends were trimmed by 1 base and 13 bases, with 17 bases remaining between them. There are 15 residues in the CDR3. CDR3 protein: CASSLLNPGRVPLHF. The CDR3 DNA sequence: TGTGCCAGCAGTTTATTGAACCCGGGCAGGGTCCCCCTCCACTTT.

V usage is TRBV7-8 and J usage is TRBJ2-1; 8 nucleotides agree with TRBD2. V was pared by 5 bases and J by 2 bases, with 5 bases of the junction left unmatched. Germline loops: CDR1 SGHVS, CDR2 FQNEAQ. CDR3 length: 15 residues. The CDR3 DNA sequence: TGTGCCAGCAGCGTAATGACTAGCGCCTACAATGAGCAGTTCTTC. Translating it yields CASSVMTSAYNEQFF.

The CDR3 loop is CASSLGAADYEQYF. CDR3 DNA: TGTGCCAGCAGCTTAGGAGCGGCGGACTACGAGCAGTACTTC. The chain recombines TRBV7-9 with TRBJ2-7, with a possible D match to TRBD2 (5 bases). CDR1 and CDR2 from the germline V gene are SEHNR and FQNEAQ (reference sequence). Trimming took 1 base from V and 3 from J, leaving 10 bases between them. This CDR3 contains 14 residues.

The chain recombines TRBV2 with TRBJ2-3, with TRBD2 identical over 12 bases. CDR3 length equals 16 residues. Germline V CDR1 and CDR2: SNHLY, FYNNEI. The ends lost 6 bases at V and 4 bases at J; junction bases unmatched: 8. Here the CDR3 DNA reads TGTGCCAGCAGCAGTTCTCGACTAGCGGGAGCAGATACGCAGTATTTT. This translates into CASSSSRLAGADTQYF.

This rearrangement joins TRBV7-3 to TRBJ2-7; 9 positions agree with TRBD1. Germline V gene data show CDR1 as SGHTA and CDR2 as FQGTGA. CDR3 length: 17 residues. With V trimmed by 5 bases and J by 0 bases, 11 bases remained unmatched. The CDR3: CASSRPGQGHPSYEQYF. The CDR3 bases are TGTGCCAGCAGCCGTCCGGGACAGGGACATCCCTCCTACGAGCAGTACTTC.